The 24 T cell receptor beta chains in this list originate from one sample, sequenced in a study of regulatory T cells in long-lasting Graves disease (dated by TCRdb to about 2021). The library was made by multiplex PCR. The sequencer was an Illumina HiSeq 4000. To build TCR beta libraries, CDR3 regions were amplified by Arm-PCR using iRepertoire HTBI primers. The public reads were reanalyzed by TCRdb: fastp trimming at Q25, MiXCR alignment, in-frame beta chains only. Each entry merges the rows of one CDR3 protein and shows their most common DNA and genes. Counted in this sample were fewer than 650,000 distinct CDR3 sequences; 16% of them appeared once. The ten largest account for around 12% of the sample. Per the publication, the time point label means: newly diagnosed GD, antithyroid drugs for less than 3 months. For both TCR sequencing and RNA sequencing, RNA was extracted from PBMCs using TRIzol.

Another study also made use of these data, one on T cells in Graves' hyperthyroidism and ophthalmopathy.

The sequenced sample was peripheral blood mononuclear cells (PBMCs), obtained at new diagnosis, from a patient treated with antithyroid drugs. Receptor source: a man between 18 and 29 years old with Graves disease. Donor details come from another sample of the same person, matched by shared clones.

The CDR3 bases are TGCGCCAGCAGCCGACTCGAAGCGGGAGCCTACGAGCAGTACTTC. It specifies CASSRLEAGAYEQYF. This sequence joins TRBV5-1 and TRBJ2-7; 8 nucleotides match TRBD2. The germline V gene encodes CDR1 SGHRS and CDR2 YFSETQ. This CDR3 is 15 amino acids long. Germline trimming cut 4 bases from V and 2 bases from J; bases unmatched to any gene: 8.

The CDR3 spells CASSRGTGEYGYTF. In DNA form, the CDR3 reads TGCGCCAGCAGCAGGGGGACAGGGGAATATGGCTACACCTTC. V and J are TRBV5-1 and TRBJ1-2; 10 bases line up with TRBD1. V lost 4 bases and J lost 5; bases outside the gene matches: 5. Per germline, CDR1 SGHRS and CDR2 YFSETQ. This CDR3 region has 14 residues.

The rearrangement links TRBV19 to TRBJ1-2; 7 positions match TRBD1. V was clipped by 2 bases and J by 0 bases; unmatched bases: 3. Germline V gene data show CDR1 as LNHDA and CDR2 as SQIVND (reference sequence). This CDR3 spans 15 amino acids. As DNA, the CDR3 is TGTGCCAGTAGTATATCGGGGACAGCTAACTATGGCTACACCTTC. Amino acid sequence: CASSISGTANYGYTF. Full variable domain (missing parts from reference TRBV19 and TRBJ1-2): DGGITQSPKYLFRKEGQNVTLSCEQNLNHDAMYWYRQDPGQGLRLIYYSQIVNDFQKGDIAEGYSVSREKKESFPLTVTSAQKNPTAFYLCASSISGTANYGYTFGSGTRLTVV.

This clonotype was picked up many times. The chain carries TRBV30 and TRBJ2-1; 10 bases match TRBD2. This CDR3 spans 15 amino acids. V dropped 2 bases and J dropped 0; count of bases not matched to a gene: 1. Germline V CDR1 and CDR2: GTSNPN, SVGIG (reference sequence). CDR3 amino acids: CAWSTSGNSYNEQFF. The DNA of the CDR3 is TGTGCCTGGAGTACTAGCGGGAACTCCTACAATGAGCAGTTCTTC.

In its sample, this clonotype was seen a few times. J is TRBJ1-4 and V is TRBV7-2; tentatively, D is TRBD1 (6 bases). This CDR3 has 13 amino acids. The germline V gene has CDR1 SGHTA and CDR2 FQGNSA. V lost 5 bases and J lost 4, with 8 bases in between. Here the CDR3 reads CASSRQVNEKLFF. The CDR3 bases are TGTGCCAGCAGCCGACAGGTTAATGAAAAACTGTTTTTT.

This clonotype was observed many times. This chain joins TRBV4-1 and TRBJ2-5, with 14 bases aligning to TRBD2. The J segment lost 3 bases and the V segment lost 2 bases, leaving 5 bases of the junction unmatched. Germline V CDR1 and CDR2: MGHRA, YSYEKL. This CDR3 is 17 amino acids long. CDR3: CASSQRLAGGPEETQYF. The CDR3, as DNA: TGCGCCAGCAGCCAACGACTAGCGGGAGGGCCAGAAGAGACCCAGTACTTC.

This clonotype was counted a single time. The chain carries TRBV19 and TRBJ2-1, with 7 bases matching TRBD2. J lost 7 bases, V lost 5 bases, and 11 bases had no gene match. The CDR3 has 15 residues. Germline V gene sequence: CDR1 LNHDA, CDR2 SQIVND (reference sequence). This CDR3 is CASSPEEGGPNEQFF. The CDR3 DNA is TGTGCCAGTAGTCCCGAAGAGGGAGGGCCGAATGAGCAGTTCTTC.

The J gene is TRBJ1-2, the V gene TRBV20-1; tentative D call: TRBD1 (6 bases). V lost 6 bases and J 2 bases, leaving 13 bases between the germline ends. CDR1 and CDR2 (germline): DFQATT, SNEGSKA (reference sequence). CDR3 length: 13 residues. The CDR3 DNA reads as TGCAGTGCCCACGACCAGGGGAACTATGGCTACACCTTC. Amino acids: CSAHDQGNYGYTF.

At least ten counts were recorded for this clonotype. The chain recombines TRBV5-1 with TRBJ2-3, with 11 nucleotides matching TRBD2. Germline V gene lookup returns CDR1 SGHRS and CDR2 YFSETQ. J was trimmed by 5 bases and V by 3 bases; bases with no gene match: 2. The CDR3 length is 14 residues. DNA for the CDR3: TGCGCCAGCAGCTCCGGGACTAGCGGAGATACGCAGTATTTT. Translated: CASSSGTSGDTQYF.

This clonotype was counted at least ten times. This sequence joins TRBV6-1 and TRBJ1-2; unclear D gene. The CDR3 contains 19 residues. V was shortened by 8 bases and J by 0 bases, with 28 bases between the two germline ends. The germline V gene has CDR1 MNHNS and CDR2 SASEGT. The chain's CDR3 is CASASLPGTYHKANYGYTF. CDR3 DNA sequence: TGTGCCAGCGCTTCTTTGCCCGGCACCTACCATAAAGCTAACTATGGCTACACCTTC.

This clonotype was detected only a few times. The rearrangement uses TRBV9 and TRBJ2-3, with 9 positions matching TRBD2. The germline V gene has CDR1 SGDLS and CDR2 YYNGEE. Germline trimming cut 0 bases from V and 4 bases from J; bases unmatched to any gene: 6. There are 16 residues in the CDR3. DNA for the CDR3: TGTGCCAGCAGCGTAGGGGGTAGCGGGAGTGCAGATACGCAGTATTTT. Its translation is CASSVGGSGSADTQYF.

Note on this clonotype: The junction shows a germline mismatch at one end, possibly a read error. The chain uses TRBV30 and TRBJ1-5; the D is unclear. The CDR3 covers 15 residues. The germline V gene has CDR1 GTSNPN and CDR2 SVGIG (reference sequence). The CDR3 reads CAWCVRQASGQPQHF. CDR3 DNA: TGTGCCTGGTGTGTACGCCAAGCCTCGGGTCAGCCCCAGCATTTT.

This clonotype was seen at least ten times. The chain recombines TRBV20-1 with TRBJ2-7; TRBD2 agrees at 8 bases. The CDR3 is made up of 13 amino acids. CDR1 and CDR2 from the germline V gene are DFQATT and SNEGSKA (reference sequence). V shed 8 bases, J shed 0 bases, and the junction held 6 bases outside the gene matches. Here the CDR3 reads CSRKRESSYEQYF. CDR3 nucleotides: TGCAGTCGAAAGCGGGAGAGCTCCTACGAGCAGTACTTC.

The table lists this clonotype with many counts. The chain recombines TRBV7-3 with TRBJ1-1, with D hard to call. The V and J ends lost 2 bases and 3 bases respectively, with 4 bases between them. CDR1 is SGHTA and CDR2 is FQGTGA in the germline V gene. The CDR3 is 12 residues long. The chain's CDR3 is CASSLPDTEAFF. The CDR3 nucleotides are TGTGCCAGCAGCTTACCGGACACTGAAGCTTTCTTT.

The V gene is TRBV7-8, the J gene TRBJ2-3; D remains unclear. CDR3 length equals 14 residues. Trimming shortened V by 0 bases and J by 3 bases, and 7 bases separated the two germline ends. Germline-derived CDR1 and CDR2 are SGHVS and FQNEAQ. CDR3 sequence (DNA): TGTGCCAGCAGCTTAGCGGGCAAGACAGATACGCAGTATTTT. Amino acid sequence: CASSLAGKTDTQYF.

The chain is built from TRBV5-4 and TRBJ2-5; 9 nucleotides match TRBD2. J gave up 11 bases and V 4 bases, and 18 bases lay outside the gene matches. Germline V gives CDR1 SGHNT, CDR2 YYREEE (reference sequence). The CDR3 length is 16 residues. The CDR3 is CASSPSSGKAWNEQYF. In DNA form, the CDR3 reads TGTGCCAGCAGCCCCTCTAGCGGGAAGGCGTGGAATGAGCAGTACTTC.

The chain recombines TRBV30 with TRBJ1-6; 9 positions match TRBD1. In germline, CDR1 is GTSNPN, CDR2 SVGIG (reference sequence). The CDR3 is made up of 15 amino acids. V trimming: 2 bases; J trimming: 9 bases; junction bases outside the gene matches: 8. The CDR3 DNA reads TGTGCCTGGAGTTTAGACAGGGGGGGGAGTTCACCCCTCCACTTT. This gives the protein CAWSLDRGGSSPLHF.

This clonotype occurred a few times. This chain connects TRBV5-6 to TRBJ2-5; 13 positions match TRBD2. The CDR3 totals 17 residues. Germline loops: CDR1 SGHDT, CDR2 YYEEEE. Trimming at V came to 0 bases and at J to 5 bases, leaving 7 bases not matched to a gene. Here the CDR3 reads CASSLELAGGRGETQYF. CDR3 DNA sequence: TGTGCCAGCAGCTTGGAACTAGCGGGAGGGCGTGGGGAGACCCAGTACTTC.

In its sample, this clonotype was seen a few times. This chain uses TRBV5-5 with TRBJ1-5; D is undetermined. The ends were cut back, 2 bases at V and 0 bases at J, with 9 bases in the middle. In germline, CDR1 is SGHKS, CDR2 YYEKEE (reference sequence). The CDR3 is 15 residues long. CDR3 protein: CASSFLDNSNQPQHF. The CDR3 nucleotides are TGTGCCAGCAGCTTCTTGGATAATAGCAATCAGCCCCAGCATTTT.

The gene calls are TRBV5-1 and TRBJ2-7; D is tentatively TRBD1 or TRBD2 (5 bases each). Trimming pared 4 bases from V and 2 bases from J, leaving 10 bases between. The germline CDR1 and CDR2 sequences are SGHRS and YFSETQ. CDR3 length: 13 residues. CDR3 sequence (DNA): TGCGCCAGCAGCCAGGAGGACACCTACGAGCAGTACTTC. This encodes CASSQEDTYEQYF.

Ten or more counts support this clonotype. This sequence joins TRBV6-1 and TRBJ1-1, with 9 positions matching TRBD1. The V and J ends lost 8 bases and 5 bases, in that order; junction bases with no gene match: 15. Germline V gene data show CDR1 as MNHNS and CDR2 as SASEGT. The CDR3 runs 16 residues. In DNA, the CDR3 is TGTGCCAGCGATCGCGGGACAGGGTTAGTGGGGACTGAAGCTTTCTTT. It encodes CASDRGTGLVGTEAFF.

The V and J genes are TRBV5-4 and TRBJ2-1, with D hard to call. This CDR3 spans 15 amino acids. Germline CDR1 and CDR2: SGHNT and YYREEE (reference sequence). Trimming removed 0 bases at V and 7 bases at J, with 14 bases between. This chain's CDR3 is CASSLVAPKLNEQFF. CDR3 coding DNA: TGTGCCAGCAGCTTGGTTGCCCCCAAGCTGAATGAGCAGTTCTTC.

The table lists this clonotype with a few counts. V gene TRBV28 combines with J gene TRBJ2-7, with TRBD1 matching over 7 bases. Germline V gene lookup returns CDR1 MDHEN and CDR2 SYDVKM. The V gene end was trimmed by 6 bases and the J gene end by 7 bases; junction bases not matched to a gene: 15. CDR3 length: 15 residues. Here the CDR3 reads CASRTPPDRAGEQYF. Written as DNA, the CDR3 is TGTGCCAGCAGAACTCCCCCCGACAGGGCAGGAGAGCAGTACTTC.

In this sample, this clonotype turned up a few times. This rearrangement joins TRBV9 to TRBJ2-7, with TRBD1 as a possible D gene (6 bases). Germline-derived CDR1 and CDR2 are SGDLS and YYNGEE. V lost 4 bases and J lost 3, with 14 bases in between. The CDR3 consists of 14 residues. The CDR3 sequence: CASSPTDSGYEQYF. The DNA for the CDR3 is TGTGCCAGCAGCCCAACGGACAGCGGCTACGAGCAGTACTTC.